There are many counts of the clone carrying this T cell receptor beta chain. TCR beta CDR3 sequences were amplified from RNA transcripts. A first-round RT-PCR of the TCR CDR3 used the HTBI primer set. TCRdb redid the calling of the multiplex PCR reads with MiXCR, one entry per CDR3 protein. The table lists about 600,000 distinct CDR3 sequences, approximately 15% of them singletons. The sample comes from a study of T cells in Graves' hyperthyroidism and ophthalmopathy. Input material: blood. This receptor was identified in a woman aged 40 to 50 with Graves' ophthalmopathy.

CDR3 nucleotides: TGTGCCAGCAGGCCAGATCGGGGAGGAAGTCAAGAGACCCAGTACTTC. It yields the protein CASRPDRGGSQETQYF. V usage is TRBV2 and J usage is TRBJ2-5, with D possibly TRBD2 on 6 matching bases. Germline loops: CDR1 SNHLY, CDR2 FYNNEI. V gave up 6 bases and J gave up 2 bases, with 19 bases separating them. The CDR3 totals 16 residues.